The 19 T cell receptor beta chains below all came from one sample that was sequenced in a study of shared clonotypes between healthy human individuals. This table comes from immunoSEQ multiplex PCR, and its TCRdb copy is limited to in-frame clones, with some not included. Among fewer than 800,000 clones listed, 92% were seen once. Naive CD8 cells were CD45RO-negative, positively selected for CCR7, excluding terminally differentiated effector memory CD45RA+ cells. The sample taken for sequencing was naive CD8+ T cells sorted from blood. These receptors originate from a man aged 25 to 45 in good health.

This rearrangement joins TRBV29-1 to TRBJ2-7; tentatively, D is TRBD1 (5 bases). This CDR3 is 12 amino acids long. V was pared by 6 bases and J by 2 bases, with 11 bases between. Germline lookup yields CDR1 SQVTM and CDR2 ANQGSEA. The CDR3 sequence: CSVIQGTYEQYF. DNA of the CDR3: TGCAGCGTCATTCAGGGAACCTACGAGCAGTACTTC.

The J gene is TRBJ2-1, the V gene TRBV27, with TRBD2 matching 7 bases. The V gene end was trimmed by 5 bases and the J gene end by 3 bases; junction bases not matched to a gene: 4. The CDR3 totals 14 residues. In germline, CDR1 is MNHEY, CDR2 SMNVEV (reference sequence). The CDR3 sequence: CASSPRDYYNEQFF. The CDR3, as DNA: TGTGCCAGCAGTCCTCGGGACTACTACAATGAGCAGTTCTTC.

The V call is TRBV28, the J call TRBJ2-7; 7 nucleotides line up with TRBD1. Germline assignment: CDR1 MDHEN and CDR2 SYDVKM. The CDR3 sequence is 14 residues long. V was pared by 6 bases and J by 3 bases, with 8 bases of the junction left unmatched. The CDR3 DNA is TGTGCCAGCAGACCTACCGGGACAGACTACGAGCAGTACTTC. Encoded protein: CASRPTGTDYEQYF. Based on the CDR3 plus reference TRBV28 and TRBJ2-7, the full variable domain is DVKVTQSSRYLVKRTGEKVFLECVQDMDHENMFWYRQDPGLGLRLIYFSYDVKMKEKGDIPEGYSVSREKKERFSLILESASTNQTSMYLCASRPTGTDYEQYFGPGTRLTVT.

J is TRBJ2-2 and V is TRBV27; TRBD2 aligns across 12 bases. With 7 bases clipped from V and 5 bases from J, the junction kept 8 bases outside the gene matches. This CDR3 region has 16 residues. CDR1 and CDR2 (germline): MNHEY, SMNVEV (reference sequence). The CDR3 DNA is TGTGCCAGCAACGATCTAGCGGGAGGGCGGACCGGGGAGCTGTTTTTT. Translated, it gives CASNDLAGGRTGELFF.

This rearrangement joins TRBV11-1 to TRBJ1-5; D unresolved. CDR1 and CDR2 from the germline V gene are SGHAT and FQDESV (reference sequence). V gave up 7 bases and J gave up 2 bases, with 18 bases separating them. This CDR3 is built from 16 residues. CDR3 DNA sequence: TGTGCCAGCATTTTCCTCAGGACTCGGGGCAATCAGCCCCAGCATTTT. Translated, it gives CASIFLRTRGNQPQHF.

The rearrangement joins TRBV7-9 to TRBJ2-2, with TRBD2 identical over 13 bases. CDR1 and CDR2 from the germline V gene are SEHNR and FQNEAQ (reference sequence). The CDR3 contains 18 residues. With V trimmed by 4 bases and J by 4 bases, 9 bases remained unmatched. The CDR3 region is CASSSSLRTSGSTGELFF. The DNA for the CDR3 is TGTGCCAGCAGCTCATCTCTCAGGACTAGCGGGAGCACCGGGGAGCTGTTTTTT.

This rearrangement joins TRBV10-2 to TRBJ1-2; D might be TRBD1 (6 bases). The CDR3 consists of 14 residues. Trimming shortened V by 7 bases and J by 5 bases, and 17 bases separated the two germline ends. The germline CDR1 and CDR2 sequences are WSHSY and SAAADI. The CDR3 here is CASIGQNHGYGYTF. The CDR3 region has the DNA TGCGCCAGCATAGGACAGAACCATGGTTATGGCTACACCTTC.

For the CDR3, the DNA is TGTGCCAGCAGTTTAGGGACCCCTCCCTACGAGCAGTACTTC. Protein product: CASSLGTPPYEQYF. This rearrangement joins TRBV27 to TRBJ2-7; D could derive from TRBD1 or TRBD2 (5 bases each). V was shortened by 2 bases and J by 2 bases, with 10 bases between the two germline ends. Germline V lookup: CDR1 MNHEY, CDR2 SMNVEV (reference sequence). The CDR3 is 14 residues long.

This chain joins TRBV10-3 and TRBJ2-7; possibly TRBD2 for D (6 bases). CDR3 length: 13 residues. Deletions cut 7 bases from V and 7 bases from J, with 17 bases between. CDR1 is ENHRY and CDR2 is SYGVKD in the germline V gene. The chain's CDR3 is CAIKGPNGGEQYF. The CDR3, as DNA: TGTGCCATCAAGGGTCCAAACGGAGGGGAGCAGTACTTC.

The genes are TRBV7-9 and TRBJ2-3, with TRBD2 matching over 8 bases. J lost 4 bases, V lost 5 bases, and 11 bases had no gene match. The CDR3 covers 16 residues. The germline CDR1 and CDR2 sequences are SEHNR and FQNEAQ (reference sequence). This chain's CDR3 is CASSPLTSGRSDTQYF. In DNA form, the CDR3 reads TGTGCCAGCAGCCCGCTTACTAGCGGCCGTTCAGATACGCAGTATTTT. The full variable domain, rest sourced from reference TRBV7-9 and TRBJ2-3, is DTGVSQNPRHKITKRGQNVTFRCDPISEHNRLYWYRQTLGQGPEFLTYFQNEAQLEKSRLLSDRFSAERPKGSFSTLEIQRTEQGDSAMYLCASSPLTSGRSDTQYFGPGTRLTVL.

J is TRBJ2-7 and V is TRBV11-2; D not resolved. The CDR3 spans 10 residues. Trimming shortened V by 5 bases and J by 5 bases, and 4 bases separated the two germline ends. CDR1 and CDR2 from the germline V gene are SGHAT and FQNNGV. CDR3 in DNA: TGTGCCAGCAGCGAGGACGAGCAGTACTTC. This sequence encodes CASSEDEQYF.

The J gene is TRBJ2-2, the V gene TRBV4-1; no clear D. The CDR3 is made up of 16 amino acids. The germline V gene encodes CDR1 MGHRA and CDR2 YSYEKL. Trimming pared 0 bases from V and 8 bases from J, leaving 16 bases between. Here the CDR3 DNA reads TGCGCCAGCAGCCAAGATACTGGGCTTCTCGGTGGGGAGCTGTTTTTT. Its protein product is CASSQDTGLLGGELFF.

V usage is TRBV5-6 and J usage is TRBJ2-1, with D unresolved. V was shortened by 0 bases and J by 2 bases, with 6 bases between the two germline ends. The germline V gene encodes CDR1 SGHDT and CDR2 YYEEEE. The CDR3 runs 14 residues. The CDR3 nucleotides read TGTGCCAGCAGCTTGGTGGCGGCCTACAATGAGCAGTTCTTC. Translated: CASSLVAAYNEQFF.

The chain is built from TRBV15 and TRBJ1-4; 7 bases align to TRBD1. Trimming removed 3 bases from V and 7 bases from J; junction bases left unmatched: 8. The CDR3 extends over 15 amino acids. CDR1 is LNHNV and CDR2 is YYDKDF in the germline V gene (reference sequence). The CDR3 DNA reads TGTGCCACCAGCAGGAAGGGGGCTGTGGGTGAAAAACTGTTTTTT. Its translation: CATSRKGAVGEKLFF.

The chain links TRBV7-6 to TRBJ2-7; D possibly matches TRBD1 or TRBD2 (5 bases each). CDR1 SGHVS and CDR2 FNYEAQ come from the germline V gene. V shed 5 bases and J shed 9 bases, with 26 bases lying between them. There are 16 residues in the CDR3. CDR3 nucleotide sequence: TGTGCCAGCAGCCAAGGGACCGAACAGTACCACGGCCGGCAGTACTTC. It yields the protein CASSQGTEQYHGRQYF.

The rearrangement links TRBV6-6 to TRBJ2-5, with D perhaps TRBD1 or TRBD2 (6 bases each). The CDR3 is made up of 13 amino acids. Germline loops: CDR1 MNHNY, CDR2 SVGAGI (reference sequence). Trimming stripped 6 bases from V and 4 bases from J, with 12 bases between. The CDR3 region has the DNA TGTGCCAGCAGGCCCCCGGGGGCAGAGACCCAGTACTTC. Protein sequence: CASRPPGAETQYF.

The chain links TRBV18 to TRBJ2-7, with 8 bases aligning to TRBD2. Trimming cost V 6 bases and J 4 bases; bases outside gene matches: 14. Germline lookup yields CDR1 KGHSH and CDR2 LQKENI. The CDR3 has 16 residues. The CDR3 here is CASSDDPGLDSYEQYF. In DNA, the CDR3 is TGTGCCAGCTCGGACGACCCGGGACTAGACTCGTACGAGCAGTACTTC.

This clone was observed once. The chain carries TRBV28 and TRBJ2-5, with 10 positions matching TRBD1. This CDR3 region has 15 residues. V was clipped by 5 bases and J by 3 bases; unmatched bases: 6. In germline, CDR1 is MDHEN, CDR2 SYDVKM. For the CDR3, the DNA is TGTGCCAGCAGTACGCCGGGACAGGGGAAAGAGACCCAGTACTTC. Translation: CASSTPGQGKETQYF.

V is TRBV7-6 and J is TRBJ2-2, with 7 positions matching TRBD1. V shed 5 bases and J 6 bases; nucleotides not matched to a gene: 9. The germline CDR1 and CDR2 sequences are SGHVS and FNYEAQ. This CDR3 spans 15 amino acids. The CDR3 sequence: CASSPSTGPSGELFF. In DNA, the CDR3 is TGTGCCAGCAGCCCTTCGACAGGGCCCTCCGGGGAGCTGTTTTTT.